These 30 T cell receptor beta chains were all obtained from the same sample, sequenced in a study of spatial heterogeneity in lung cancer. TCRdb re-analysed the 5' RACE reads in MiXCR, keeping a single row per CDR3 protein. This table has about 47,000 distinct CDR3 sequences, approximately 12% appearing once. The time point was: blood at routine non-recurrence follow-up after resection. This specimen consisted of PBMCs, obtained at follow-up. These receptors originate from a male donor with early-stage non-small cell lung cancer.

This rearrangement joins TRBV12-3 or TRBV12-4 to TRBJ2-1; D tentatively fits TRBD1 or TRBD2 (5 bases each). The length of the CDR3 is 12 residues. Trimming took off 6 bases at V and 9 bases at J, with 12 bases between the two ends. This CDR3 is CASSPGAGEQFF. Written as DNA, the CDR3 is TGTGCCAGCAGCCCCGGGGCAGGTGAGCAGTTCTTC.

This clonotype was seen many times. The chain employs TRBV4-2 and TRBJ2-3; the match to TRBD2 covers 7 bases. The CDR3 extends over 17 amino acids. V shed 3 bases and J 0 bases; nucleotides not matched to a gene: 9. Per germline, CDR1 LGHNA and CDR2 YNFKEQ. CDR3 in amino acids: CASSHGGAGTSTDTQYF. The CDR3, as DNA: TGTGCCAGCAGCCACGGAGGAGCGGGGACTAGCACAGATACGCAGTATTTT.

The V and J genes are TRBV7-2 and TRBJ2-3, with 8 nucleotides matching TRBD2. The CDR3 has 14 amino acids. Germline CDR1 is SGHTA and CDR2 is FQGNSA. The ends lost 9 bases at V and 4 bases at J; junction bases unmatched: 9. The CDR3 DNA sequence: TGTGCCAGTATAAGCGGGAGAGGGGCAGATACGCAGTATTTT. Its translation: CASISGRGADTQYF. Full variable domain (missing parts from reference TRBV7-2 and TRBJ2-3): GAGVSQSPSNKVTEKGKDVELRCDPISGHTALYWYRQSLGQGLEFLIYFQGNSAPDKSGLPSDRFSAERTGGSVSTLTIQRTQQEDSAVYLCASISGRGADTQYFGPGTRLTVL.

CDR3 nucleotides: TGTGCCAGCAGTTACGCTGGGGGTAACACTGAAGCTTTCTTT. Its protein is CASSYAGGNTEAFF. The chain joins TRBV6-2 or TRBV6-3 to TRBJ1-1, with D maybe TRBD1 (5 bases). CDR3 length: 14 residues. Germline CDR1 reads MNHEY; CDR2 reads SVGEGT. The V gene lost 2 bases and the J gene lost 2 bases, with 9 bases spanning the gap.

This clonotype was observed at least ten times. The chain is built from TRBV14 and TRBJ1-6; D remains unclear. Trimming removed 1 base at V and 4 bases at J, with 8 bases between. CDR1 SGHDN and CDR2 FVKESK come from the germline V gene. The length of the CDR3 is 15 residues. For the CDR3, the DNA is TGTGCCAGCAGCCAAGGGGCCGTTTATAATTCACCCCTCCACTTT. Protein sequence: CASSQGAVYNSPLHF.

The chain employs TRBV6-6 and TRBJ2-4, with D perhaps TRBD1 (6 bases). CDR3 size: 15 residues. CDR1 is MNHNY, CDR2 SVGAGI, per germline (reference sequence). With 8 bases removed from V and 1 base from J, the gap between germline ends came to 15 bases. The CDR3 region has the DNA TGTGCCAGCGCGCCCTTAACAGGGGCCAAAAACATTCAGTACTTC. This sequence encodes CASAPLTGAKNIQYF.

The chain recombines TRBV29-1 with TRBJ2-1; 8 bases agree with TRBD2. V was clipped by 3 bases and J by 6 bases; unmatched bases: 7. Germline V gene sequence: CDR1 SQVTM, CDR2 ANQGSEA. The CDR3 runs to 14 residues. The CDR3 bases are TGCAGCGTTGATCCAGCCGGGAGGGGCAATGAGCAGTTCTTC. It translates to CSVDPAGRGNEQFF.

The chain couples TRBV12-3 or TRBV12-4 to TRBJ1-1; possible D gene TRBD1, 5 bases. This CDR3 spans 14 amino acids. Trimming removed 4 bases from V and 1 base from J, with 10 bases in between. CDR3 amino acids: CASSSGLPNTEAFF. The CDR3, as DNA: TGTGCCAGCAGTTCGGGACTCCCGAACACTGAAGCTTTCTTT.

J is TRBJ2-7 and V is TRBV3-1; D is unclear. The germline gives CDR1 LGHDT, CDR2 YNNKEL (reference sequence). Trimming shortened V by 5 bases and J by 2 bases, and 13 bases separated the two germline ends. The CDR3 loop spans 14 amino acids. The CDR3 sequence: CASSSRSYPYEQYF. The DNA of the CDR3 is TGTGCCAGCAGCTCTCGATCGTATCCCTACGAGCAGTACTTC.

This clonotype has just a few counts. The V gene is TRBV12-3 or TRBV12-4, the J gene TRBJ2-3; unclear D gene. This CDR3 comprises 14 residues. The V and J ends lost 3 bases and 2 bases respectively, with 9 bases between them. In DNA, the CDR3 is TGTGCCAGCAGTTTCGGAATCTCCACAGATACGCAGTATTTT. Its protein is CASSFGISTDTQYF.

This clonotype showed up many times. The rearrangement links TRBV6-2 or TRBV6-3 to TRBJ2-1; weak D call: TRBD2 (6 bases). The CDR3 consists of 15 residues. Germline V CDR1 and CDR2: MNHEY, SVGEGT. V lost 6 bases and J 10 bases, leaving 22 bases between the germline ends. For the CDR3, the DNA is TGTGCCAGCAGCACAGGAACCGGACTACCGGGGGAGCAGTTCTTC. It codes for CASSTGTGLPGEQFF.

This clonotype showed up many times. V gene TRBV7-9 combines with J gene TRBJ1-5, with no clear D. The CDR3 length is 14 residues. The ends were cut back, 5 bases at V and 2 bases at J, with 10 bases in the middle. Germline V lookup: CDR1 SEHNR, CDR2 FQNEAQ (reference sequence). The CDR3 spells CASSQVGGNQPQHF. The CDR3 nucleotides read TGTGCCAGCAGCCAGGTCGGCGGCAATCAGCCCCAGCATTTT.

This clonotype has a count of ten or more. J is TRBJ1-1 and V is TRBV29-1; D is unresolved. The CDR3 extends over 10 amino acids. V shed 5 bases and J shed 4 bases, with 5 bases lying between them. Per germline, CDR1 SQVTM and CDR2 ANQGSEA. The CDR3 bases are TGCAGCGTTAGTGGCACTGAAGCTTTCTTT. It translates to CSVSGTEAFF.

This clonotype has at least ten counts. The chain recombines TRBV5-1 with TRBJ1-5; tentative D call: TRBD1 (6 bases). In germline, CDR1 is SGHRS, CDR2 YFSETQ. CDR3 length: 13 residues. With 4 bases removed from V and 5 bases from J, the gap between germline ends came to 10 bases. CDR3 amino acids: CASSPEGDQPQHF. CDR3 coding DNA: TGCGCCAGCAGCCCAGAGGGGGATCAGCCCCAGCATTTT.

This clonotype was seen a few times. V gene TRBV20-1 combines with J gene TRBJ1-5; TRBD1 might be the D (6 bases). Germline values: CDR1 DFQATT, CDR2 SNEGSKA (reference sequence). Trimming shortened V by 3 bases and J by 2 bases, and 20 bases separated the two germline ends. CDR3 length: 17 amino acids. CDR3 nucleotide sequence: TGCAGTGCTAGCGCCCCGGCAGGGGTGGCCGGCAATCAGCCCCAGCATTTT. Residues: CSASAPAGVAGNQPQHF.

This clonotype has only a few counts. This chain links TRBV12-3 or TRBV12-4 with TRBJ2-7, with D perhaps TRBD1 or TRBD2 (6 bases each). The CDR3 covers 14 residues. Trimming removed 7 bases at V and 2 bases at J, with 15 bases between. The CDR3 DNA reads TGTGCCAGCAAAAGGGGGGAGCTACCCTACGAGCAGTACTTC. Encoded protein: CASKRGELPYEQYF.

This clonotype was observed many times. The V and J genes are TRBV27 and TRBJ1-5; D not resolved. Trimming cost V 5 bases and J 4 bases, with 15 bases left between them. The CDR3 runs 15 residues. CDR1 MNHEY and CDR2 SMNVEV come from the germline V gene (reference sequence). This chain's CDR3 is CASSGPGPGNQPQHF. The CDR3 region has the DNA TGTGCCAGCAGTGGGCCGGGCCCGGGGAATCAGCCCCAGCATTTT.

There are many counts of this clonotype. The chain joins TRBV18 to TRBJ1-5, with D uncertain. Trimming removed 3 bases from V and 5 bases from J, with 8 bases in between. The germline V gene encodes CDR1 KGHSH and CDR2 LQKENI. The CDR3 is 13 amino acids. The DNA of the CDR3 is TGTGCCAGCTCACCTGGGAGGGATCAGCCCCAGCATTTT. Encoded protein: CASSPGRDQPQHF.

The rearrangement uses TRBV29-1 and TRBJ1-1; D gene uncertain. Germline V gene sequence: CDR1 SQVTM, CDR2 ANQGSEA. This CDR3 has 11 amino acids. V dropped 6 bases and J dropped 8 bases, with 13 bases sitting between them. This chain's CDR3 is CSVQPQVEAFF. The DNA for the CDR3 is TGCAGCGTCCAACCGCAGGTCGAAGCTTTCTTT.

This clonotype was seen ten or more times. The CDR3 reads CASSPGTSAYEQYF. Here the CDR3 DNA reads TGTGCCAGCAGCCCCGGGACTAGCGCCTACGAGCAGTACTTC. The chain is built from TRBV12-3 or TRBV12-4 and TRBJ2-7; 10 bases line up with TRBD2. The V and J ends lost 6 bases and 2 bases, in that order; junction bases with no gene match: 4. The CDR3 extends over 14 amino acids.

This clonotype occurred many times. This sequence joins TRBV7-2 and TRBJ1-1; no reliable D call. This CDR3 is 15 amino acids long. The V gene lost 5 bases and the J gene lost 1 base, with 14 bases spanning the gap. Germline V lookup: CDR1 SGHTA, CDR2 FQGNSA. CDR3 DNA sequence: TGTGCCAGCAGCCCACACGGGCCAGAGAACACTGAAGCTTTCTTT. Its protein product is CASSPHGPENTEAFF.

Ten or more counts support this clonotype. This chain links TRBV5-6 with TRBJ2-7, with TRBD1 matching 11 bases. The trim removed 5 bases at V and 0 bases at J, leaving 1 base unmatched. Per germline, CDR1 SGHDT and CDR2 YYEEEE. CDR3 length: 14 residues. CDR3 amino acids: CASRGQGVSYEQYF. The CDR3 coding sequence is TGTGCCAGCAGGGGACAGGGGGTCTCCTACGAGCAGTACTTC.

This clonotype was recorded many times. J is TRBJ1-2 and V is TRBV28, with a possible D match to TRBD1 (5 bases). Trimming stripped 11 bases from V and 8 bases from J, with 27 bases between. This CDR3 comprises 15 residues. Germline lookup yields CDR1 MDHEN and CDR2 SYDVKM. CDR3 in DNA: TGTGCCGGAGCGGGACCCAACGGGAATTCACGAGGCTACACCTTC. It is translated as CAGAGPNGNSRGYTF.

As to this clonotype: This may come from a read error, since a much larger clone is one base off. This chain connects TRBV20-1 to TRBJ2-1; 10 positions agree with TRBD2. The CDR3 has 14 residues. J lost 10 bases, V lost 5 bases, and 11 bases had no gene match. The V gene's germline CDR1 is DFQATT and CDR2 SNEGSKA (reference sequence). This chain's CDR3 is CSAARILAGEEQFF. CDR3 nucleotide sequence: TGCAGTGCTGCCCGGATTCTAGCGGGGGAAGAGCAGTTCTTC.

The rearrangement links TRBV12-3 or TRBV12-4 to TRBJ2-1; 13 positions agree with TRBD2. V was pared by 4 bases and J by 8 bases, with 5 bases of the junction left unmatched. This CDR3 has 15 amino acids. The CDR3 sequence: CASSSRTSGGDEQFF. CDR3 DNA sequence: TGTGCCAGCAGTTCCCGGACTAGCGGGGGCGATGAGCAGTTCTTC.

The sample holds a few counts of this clonotype. The V call is TRBV2, the J call TRBJ2-4; D gene ambiguous. The CDR3 is 12 residues long. Trimming shortened V by 4 bases and J by 5 bases, and 6 bases separated the two germline ends. CDR1 is SNHLY, CDR2 FYNNEI, per germline. CDR3 sequence: CASSARENIQYF. CDR3 coding DNA: TGTGCCAGCAGTGCTAGGGAAAACATTCAGTACTTC.

There are many counts of this clonotype. J is TRBJ1-2 and V is TRBV24-1; 8 positions agree with TRBD1. V shed 3 bases and J 8 bases; nucleotides not matched to a gene: 4. Germline CDR1 is KGHDR and CDR2 is SFDVKD. There are 13 residues in the CDR3. This chain's CDR3 is CATSDRTGRGYTF. CDR3 DNA: TGTGCCACCAGTGATCGGACAGGGAGAGGCTACACCTTC.

The table lists this clonotype with many counts. V and J are TRBV11-2 and TRBJ1-3; D not resolved. CDR1 and CDR2 from the germline V gene are SGHAT and FQNNGV. This CDR3 contains 12 residues. V was clipped by 2 bases and J by 3 bases, with 2 bases between them. For the CDR3, the DNA is TGTGCCAGCAGCTTAAGTGGAAACACCATATATTTT. Its translation: CASSLSGNTIYF. The entire variable domain, with the rest obtained from reference TRBV11-2 and TRBJ1-3, is as follows: EAGVAQSPRYKIIEKRQSVAFWCNPISGHATLYWYQQILGQGPKLLIQFQNNGVVDDSQLPKDRFSAERLKGVDSTLKIQPAKLEDSAVYLCASSLSGNTIYFGEGSWLTVV.

J is TRBJ2-1 and V is TRBV10-3; the D is unclear. The ends were cut back, 0 bases at V and 7 bases at J, with 1 base in the middle. Germline CDR1 reads ENHRY; CDR2 reads SYGVKD. The CDR3 runs 11 residues. The CDR3 region is CAISESNEQFF. CDR3 DNA: TGTGCCATCAGTGAGTCGAATGAGCAGTTCTTC.

This rearrangement joins TRBV29-1 to TRBJ2-5; TRBD2 matches 8 bases. Germline V gives CDR1 SQVTM, CDR2 ANQGSEA. After removal of 5 bases from V and 4 bases from J, the junction contained 3 bases not matched to a gene. There are 12 residues in the CDR3. The CDR3 DNA follows: TGCAGCGTTAGCGGGGGAAGAGAGACCCAGTACTTC. It is translated as CSVSGGRETQYF.